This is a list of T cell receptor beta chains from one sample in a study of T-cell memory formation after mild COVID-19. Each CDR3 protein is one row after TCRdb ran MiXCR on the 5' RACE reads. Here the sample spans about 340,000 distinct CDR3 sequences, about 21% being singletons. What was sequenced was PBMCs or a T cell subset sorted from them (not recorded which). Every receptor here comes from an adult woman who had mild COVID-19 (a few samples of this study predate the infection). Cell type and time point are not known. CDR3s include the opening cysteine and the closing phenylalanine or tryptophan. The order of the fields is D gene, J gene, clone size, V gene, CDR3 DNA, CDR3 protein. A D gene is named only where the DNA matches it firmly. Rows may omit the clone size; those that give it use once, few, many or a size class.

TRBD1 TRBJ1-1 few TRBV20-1 TGCAGTGCTAGAGATTCGGGACAGGGAAACACTGAAGCTTTCTTT CSARDSGQGNTEAFF
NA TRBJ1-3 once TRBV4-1 TGCGCCAGCAGCCAAGAAGGAAACACCATATATTTT CASSQEGNTIYF
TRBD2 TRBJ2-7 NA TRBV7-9 TGTGCCAGCAGCCCCACTAGCGGTGAGAGTTCCTACGAGCAGTACTTC CASSPTSGESSYEQYF
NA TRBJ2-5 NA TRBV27 TGTGCCAGCAAGCTCTTCGCGCAGCAAGAGACCCAGTACTTC CASKLFAQQETQYF
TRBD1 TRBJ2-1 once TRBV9 TGTGCCAGCAGTAGACACCCCGGGACAGGGGAGGACAATGAGCAGTTCTTC CASSRHPGTGEDNEQFF
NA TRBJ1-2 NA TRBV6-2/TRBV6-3 TGTGCCAGCAGTTACGCTTTTGGCGGCTACACCTTC CASSYAFGGYTF
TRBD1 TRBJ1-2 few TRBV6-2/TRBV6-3 TGTGCCAGCAGGGAACAGGGGAGACGTAACTATGGCTACACCTTC CASREQGRRNYGYTF
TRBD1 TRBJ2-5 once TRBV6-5 TGTGCCAGCAGTTACTCTCTCCCGGGACAGGGCTTCTCGACCCAGTACTTC CASSYSLPGQGFSTQYF
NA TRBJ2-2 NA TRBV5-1 TGCGCCAGCCGCCCAGGGGCGCGGCCCACCGGGGAGCTGTTTTTT CASRPGARPTGELFF
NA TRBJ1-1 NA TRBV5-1 TGCGCCAGCAGCTTGGCCGCCAGCATGAACACTGAAGCTTTCTTT CASSLAASMNTEAFF
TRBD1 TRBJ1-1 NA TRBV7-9 TGTGCCAGCAGCGCAGACAGGGTGGCTTTCTTT CASSADRVAFF
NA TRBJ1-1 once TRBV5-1 TGCGCCAGCAGCTTGTTCCCGGACCTAAACACTGAAGCTTTCTTT CASSLFPDLNTEAFF
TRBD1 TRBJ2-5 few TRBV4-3 TGCGCCAGCAGCCAAGATATGGGGACAGGGCAAGAGACCCAGTACTTC CASSQDMGTGQETQYF
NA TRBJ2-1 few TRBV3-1 TGTGCCAGCAGCCCGTCGACTCGTTCGTGGGGGAATGAGCAGTTCTTC CASSPSTRSWGNEQFF
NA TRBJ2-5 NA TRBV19 TGTGCCAGTAGTTTTCGTTGGCAGAGCGTACAAGAGACCCAGTACTTC CASSFRWQSVQETQYF
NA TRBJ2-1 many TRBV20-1 TGCAGTGCTATCCTCGGGATCCGAAGCTCCTACAATGAGCAGTTCTTC CSAILGIRSSYNEQFF
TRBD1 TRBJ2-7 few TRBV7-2 TGTGCCAGCAGCGCCCCGGGGACAGGGCCATCCTACGAGCAGTACTTC CASSAPGTGPSYEQYF
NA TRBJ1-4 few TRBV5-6 TGTGCCAGCAGCTTGAGAAGGCCGAGGTATGAAAAACTGTTTTTT CASSLRRPRYEKLFF
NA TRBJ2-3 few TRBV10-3 TGTGCCATCTCCAGGGGTTCAACAGATACGCAGTATTTT CAISRGSTDTQYF
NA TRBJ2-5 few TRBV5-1 TGCGCCAGCAGCTTGTCCGATACCGGGACAAACCAAGAGACCCAGTACTTC CASSLSDTGTNQETQYF
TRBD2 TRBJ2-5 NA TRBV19 TGTGCCAGTAGCCCCCGGACTAGTGGGGCTGAGACCCAGTACTTC CASSPRTSGAETQYF
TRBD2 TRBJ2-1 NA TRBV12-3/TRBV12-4 TGTGCCAGCAGTTTACTTCCTATGGTAGCGGGTATCAATGAGCAGTTCTTC CASSLLPMVAGINEQFF
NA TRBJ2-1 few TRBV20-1 TGCAGTGCTAGAGGCCTGCGGGGAGCGTACAATGAGCAGTTCTTC CSARGLRGAYNEQFF
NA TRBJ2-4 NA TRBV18 TGTGCCAGCTCACCGGGACGGGCAAACCTAGCCAAAAACATTCAGTACTTC CASSPGRANLAKNIQYF
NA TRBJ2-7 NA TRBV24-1 TGTGCCACCAGTGATGGGGAGACTTCCTACGAGCAGTACTTC CATSDGETSYEQYF
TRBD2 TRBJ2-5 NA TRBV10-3 TGTGCCATCAGTGAGCCAGCGGGAGGGCCACTAGAGACCCAGTACTTC CAISEPAGGPLETQYF
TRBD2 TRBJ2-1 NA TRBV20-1 TGCAGTGCCCACTTTAGCGGGGGGGCAGGTAATGAGCAGTTCTTC CSAHFSGGAGNEQFF
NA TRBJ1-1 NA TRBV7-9 TGTGCCAGCAGCTCCGGGGTGCTGAACACTGAAGCTTTCTTT CASSSGVLNTEAFF
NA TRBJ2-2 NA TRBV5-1 TGCGCCAGCACCCTATCGGGCCTTAACACCGGGGAGCTGTTTTTT CASTLSGLNTGELFF
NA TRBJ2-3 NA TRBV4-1 TGCGCCAGCAGCCAAGATTGGCCTAGCACAGATACGCAGTATTTT CASSQDWPSTDTQYF
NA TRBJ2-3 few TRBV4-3 TGCGCCAGCAGCCAAGATATGGCTACGCAGTATTTT CASSQDMATQYF
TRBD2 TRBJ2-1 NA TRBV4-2 TGTGCCAGCAGCCAGGGTGGACTAGCGGGGGCCTACAATGAGCAGTTCTTC CASSQGGLAGAYNEQFF
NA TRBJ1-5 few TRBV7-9 TGTGCCAGCAGCAAGGACGGCTCGGGCAATCAGCCCCAGCATTTT CASSKDGSGNQPQHF
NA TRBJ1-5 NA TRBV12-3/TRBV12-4 TGTGCCAGCAGCCAAGCTGTTGGAGGGGCGGTGGGTCAGCCCCAGCATTTT CASSQAVGGAVGQPQHF
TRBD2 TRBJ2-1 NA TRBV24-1 TGTGCCACCAGTCCACCGACTAGCGGGAGTTTATCCTACAATGAGCAGTTCTTC CATSPPTSGSLSYNEQFF
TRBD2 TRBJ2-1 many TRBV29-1 TGCAGCGGTCGGACCGGGACTAGCGTTTACAATGAGCAGTTCTTC CSGRTGTSVYNEQFF
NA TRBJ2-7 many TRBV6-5 TGTGCCAGCAGTTACTCCCCTACCAACTACGAGCAGTACTTC CASSYSPTNYEQYF
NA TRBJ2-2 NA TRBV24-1 TGTGCCACCAGTGATTTGGAGGGCACCGGGGAGCTGTTTTTT CATSDLEGTGELFF
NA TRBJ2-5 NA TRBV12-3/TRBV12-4 TGTGCCAGCAGTTTTGGTGAGGGGATGGGGGAGACCCAGTACTTC CASSFGEGMGETQYF
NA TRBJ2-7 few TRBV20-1 TGCAGTGCCAGGGAGAGGGACCCCTACGAGCAGTACTTC CSARERDPYEQYF
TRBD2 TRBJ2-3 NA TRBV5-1 TGCGCCAGCAGCAGTAGCGGGAGGAGGGCAGATACGCAGTATTTT CASSSSGRRADTQYF
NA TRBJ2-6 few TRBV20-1 TGCAGTGCTAGCGGGAGTGGCTCTGGGGCCAACGTCCTGACTTTC CSASGSGSGANVLTF
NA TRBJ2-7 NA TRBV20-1 TGCAGTGCTTCCGGGCCATCACGCGAGCAGTACTTC CSASGPSREQYF
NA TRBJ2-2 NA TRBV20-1 TGCAGTGCTAGAGGGATTAGGGCGCAAGGGATCACCGGGGAGCTGTTTTTT CSARGIRAQGITGELFF